This T cell receptor beta chain stems from a study of OX40 agonist ivuxolimab in advanced cancers. Study as a whole: Patients' therapy was ivuxolimab, an antibody that acts as an agonist of OX40 (CD134). People in dose escalation had one of these cancers: hepatocellular carcinoma, melanoma, renal cell or head and neck cancer. Study-level findings and limits: Clonal expansion was seen in CD4+ and CD8+ blood T cells by week 6 at 0.1 to 3.0 mg/kg. The specificity for antigen of the expanded peripheral T cells was not determined.

In the case of this clone: The antigen is unknown.

TCRdb keeps only in-frame clones here, not all; method: immunoSEQ multiplex PCR. This table holds about 73,000 clones, over 80% found once. There are 17 residues in the CDR3. Trimming removed 5 bases from V and 6 bases from J; junction bases left unmatched: 11. The germline V gene has CDR1 SGHAT and CDR2 FQNNGV. Sequenced here: CD4+ or CD8+ T cells sorted from blood, sampled in a trial of the OX40 agonist ivuxolimab. The source of this sequence is an adult with an advanced solid tumor such as melanoma, head and neck, liver or kidney cancer. The chain carries TRBV11-2 and TRBJ2-3, with 13 bases identical to TRBD2. The CDR3 coding sequence is TGTGCCAGCAGCCCCCAACCGGGACTAGCGGGAAAGGATACGCAGTATTTT. Protein: CASSPQPGLAGKDTQYF.